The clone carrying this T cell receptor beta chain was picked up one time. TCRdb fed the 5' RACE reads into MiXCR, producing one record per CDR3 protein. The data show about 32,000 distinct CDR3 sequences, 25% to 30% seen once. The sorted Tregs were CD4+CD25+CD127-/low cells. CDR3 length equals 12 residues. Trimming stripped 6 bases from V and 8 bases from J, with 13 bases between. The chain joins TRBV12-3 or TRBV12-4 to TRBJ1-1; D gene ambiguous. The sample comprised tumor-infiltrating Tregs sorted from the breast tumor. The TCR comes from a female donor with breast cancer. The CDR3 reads CASSQTVVEAFF. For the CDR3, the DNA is TGTGCCAGCAGCCAAACAGTGGTAGAAGCTTTCTTT.